The rows below give T cell receptor beta chains drawn from one sample of a study of blood T cell repertoires in COVID-19. Sequencing used immunoSEQ multiplex PCR; TCRdb keeps in-frame clones, though not all of them. The sample lists 200,000 to 250,000 clones; roughly four fifths were seen once. Input material: peripheral blood. These receptors all come from a man aged 25 to 45 who had recovered from COVID-19. Each CDR3 is given with its conserved first and last residue. The D gene is left open where the match is weak. Clone sizes are given selectively: once, few, many, or a class where the clone is expanded.

>TRBJ2-1|TRBD2|-|TRBV29-1
CSVDRLAGYNEQFF
TGCAGCGTTGATAGGCTAGCGGGTTACAATGAGCAGTTCTTC
>TRBJ1-5|-|-|TRBV6-5
CASSYSGSQQPQHF
TGTGCCAGCAGTTACTCTGGCAGTCAGCAGCCCCAGCATTTT
>TRBJ2-1|TRBD2|-|TRBV3-1/TRBV3-2
CASSQDGGGWNEQFF
TGTGCCAGCAGCCAAGATGGCGGGGGATGGAATGAGCAGTTCTTC
>TRBJ2-2|TRBD1|-|TRBV24-1
CATSDPGQGAGTGELFF
TGTGCCACCAGTGACCCGGGACAGGGGGCCGGGACCGGGGAGCTGTTTTTT
>TRBJ1-2|-|-|TRBV7-6
CASSLGGRGYGYTF
TGTGCCAGCAGCTTAGGCGGAAGGGGCTATGGCTACACCTTC
>TRBJ1-6|-|-|TRBV28
CASSLPYRASPLHF
TGTGCCAGCAGTTTACCCTACAGGGCTTCACCCCTCCACTTT
>TRBJ1-1|-|-|TRBV28
CASREQGNTEAFF
TGTGCCAGCAGAGAACAGGGAAACACTGAAGCTTTCTTT
>TRBJ2-2|-|-|TRBV11-2
CASSPPRWGGGELFF
TGTGCCAGCAGCCCCCCACGGTGGGGAGGCGGGGAGCTGTTTTTT
>TRBJ1-3|-|-|TRBV18
CASSPGGTFNTIYF
TGTGCCAGCTCACCAGGGGGGACGTTTAACACCATATATTTT
>TRBJ1-1|-|-|TRBV18
CASSPKGGTEAFF
TGTGCCAGCTCGCCAAAGGGGGGGACTGAAGCTTTCTTT
>TRBJ1-4|-|-|TRBV6-5
CASSPTADNEKLFF
TGTGCCAGCAGTCCGACAGCAGATAATGAAAAACTGTTTTTT
>TRBJ2-3|TRBD2|-|TRBV5-1
CASRTSGTDTQYF
TGCGCCAGCCGGACTAGCGGCACAGATACGCAGTATTTT
>TRBJ1-5|TRBD1|-|TRBV7-8
CASSLSRQGRRQPQHF
TGTGCCAGCAGCTTAAGTCGACAGGGGAGGAGACAGCCCCAGCATTTT
>TRBJ1-2|-|once|TRBV3-1/TRBV3-2
CASSRRSGEFGYGYTF
TGTGCCAGCAGCCGCCGAAGCGGGGAGTTTGGCTATGGCTACACCTTC
>TRBJ1-2|-|-|TRBV4-1
CASSQGTYNNYGYTF
TGCGCCAGCAGCCAAGGGACATACAATAACTATGGCTACACCTTC
>TRBJ2-3|TRBD1|-|TRBV5-1
CASSLAGQGRDTQYF
TGCGCCAGCAGCTTGGCGGGACAGGGACGGGATACGCAGTATTTT
>TRBJ1-2|TRBD1|-|TRBV27
CASSFVGGADGYTF
TGTGCCAGCAGTTTTGTAGGGGGCGCGGATGGCTACACCTTC
>TRBJ2-2|-|-|TRBV7-8
CASSTPRGGPTGELFF
TGTGCCAGCAGCACCCCTCGAGGGGGTCCTACCGGGGAGCTGTTTTTT
>TRBJ2-5|-|-|TRBV7-2
CASSAPSGVETQYF
TGTGCCAGCAGCGCCCCGTCGGGGGTAGAGACCCAGTACTTC
>TRBJ1-2|TRBD1|-|TRBV3-1/TRBV3-2
CASGTAFYGYTF
TGTGCCAGCGGGACAGCCTTCTATGGCTACACCTTC
>TRBJ1-5|-|-|TRBV11-1
CASSLRGSGPQHF
TGTGCCAGCAGCCTCCGGGGGTCGGGGCCCCAGCATTTT
>TRBJ2-1|-|-|TRBV3-1/TRBV3-2
CASSQVIGGHNEQFF
TGTGCCAGCAGCCAAGTGATTGGAGGCCACAATGAGCAGTTCTTC
>TRBJ2-2|TRBD2|few|TRBV10-2
CASSVRAGGVNTGELFF
TGCGCCAGCAGTGTGCGAGCGGGGGGAGTAAACACCGGGGAGCTGTTTTTT
>TRBJ1-4|TRBD1|once|TRBV18
CASSPPGTGASEKLFF
TGTGCCAGCTCACCACCGGGAACAGGGGCTAGTGAAAAACTGTTTTTT
>TRBJ1-2|TRBD1|-|TRBV15
CATSREKTGSGYTF
TGTGCCACCAGCAGGGAGAAGACAGGGAGTGGCTACACCTTC